Listed below are T cell receptor beta chains from one sample, sequenced in a study of shared clonotypes between healthy human individuals. Profiled with immunoSEQ multiplex PCR; TCRdb holds only in-frame clones, not every one. The profile shows over 850,000 clones, about 80% of them singletons. Specimen: memory CD4+ T cells from PBMCs. The origin of the receptors is a man younger than 30 in good health. Some clones in this sample may be carry-over from other donors' samples. The conserved cysteine and the conserved F or W are not part of the CDR3 here.

v_gene	CDR3aa
TRBV6-1	ASRGPGPTPYEQY
TRBV5-1	ASRRTGGDTTNEKLF
TRBV19	ASTGTALLIGDYGYT
TRBV12-5	ASGLVPGTENEQF
TRBV4-3	ASSQAPQGSGNTIY
TRBV7-2	ASSLGSTRNSREQY
TRBV5-1	ASSLFTRRTDTQY
TRBV5-5	ASSLETGVYEQY
TRBV19	ARRVRRLNNEQF
TRBV6-1	ASTVARDYGYT
TRBV6-6	ATWGQAQPTLF
TRBV11-2	ASSPGWETAIYEQY
TRBV7-2	ASSRTGPSSTDTQY
TRBV29-1	SVGLRSGPTGDEQF
TRBV28	ASSRGGAQGRDTEAF
TRBV6-6	ASSYPGTSNQPQH
TRBV7-9	ASSSGLQWAEQF
TRBV28	ASRSWTSGINEQF
TRBV5-6	ASSRSGRTYNEQF
TRBV28	ATGTSGRTYEQY
TRBV18	ASSLAGGPTDTQY
TRBV28	ASSLYRGGARGYT
TRBV5-1	ASSLLAGSVDEQY
TRBV27	ASSLRQGTDTQY
TRBV5-1	ASRRDGTQPDNEQF
TRBV4-1	ASSQESGPRELF
TRBV9	ASSAGGDRDRVLSGNTIY
TRBV20-1	SASPRYEQY
TRBV7-3	ASSRTSDYNEQF
TRBV6-1	ASSLTWSNGYT